This record concerns one TCR beta chain sequence. The sample comes from a study of CD8 T cells in Susac syndrome. Trimming removed 3 bases at V and 0 bases at J, with 13 bases between. Per the germline V gene, CDR1 is SGHRS and CDR2 is YFSETQ. The CDR3 extends over 15 amino acids. About 0.45 to 1 ug RNA was reverse transcribed with random hexamers. A single record per CDR3 protein comes from TCRdb applying MiXCR to the immunoSEQ multiplex PCR reads. The profile shows about 300,000 distinct CDR3 sequences, almost 85% of them singletons. The sample was CD8+ T cells from PBMCs. The chain has TRBV5-1 and TRBJ2-7; a possible D gene is TRBD2 (6 bases). This TCR was recovered from a human donor with multiple sclerosis. The CDR3 sequence is CASSWGEGSSYEQYF. The CDR3 DNA is TGCGCCAGCAGCTGGGGGGAAGGAAGCTCCTACGAGCAGTACTTC. Full variable domain (outside the CDR3, taken from reference TRBV5-1 and TRBJ2-7): KAGVTQTPRYLIKTRGQQVTLSCSPISGHRSVSWYQQTPGQGLQFLFEYFSETQRNKGNFPGRFSGRQFSNSRSEMNVSTLELGDSALYLCASSWGEGSSYEQYFGPGTRLTVT.